The next 27 T cell receptor beta chains were all read from a single sample in a study of T cells in Graves' hyperthyroidism and ophthalmopathy. Researchers amplified the TCR beta CDR3 regions from RNA transcripts. The HTBI primer set drove a first-round RT-PCR of the TCR CDR3. TCRdb re-called the multiplex PCR reads through MiXCR, storing one row per CDR3 protein. The repertoire holds 250,000 to 300,000 distinct CDR3 sequences, with over 15% as singletons. The material sequenced was blood. These receptors came from a woman aged 55-70 years with Graves' ophthalmopathy.

This clonotype has ten or more counts. This chain joins TRBV5-1 and TRBJ2-5, with 8 bases fitting TRBD1. V was clipped by 7 bases and J by 1 base; unmatched bases: 9. Germline lookup yields CDR1 SGHRS and CDR2 YFSETQ. The CDR3 is 15 residues long. The CDR3 protein is CASGGTGDAQETQYF. Written as DNA, the CDR3 is TGCGCCAGCGGGGGGACAGGCGATGCCCAAGAGACCCAGTACTTC.

This clonotype occurred many times. This chain joins TRBV4-3 and TRBJ2-7; 11 bases are shared with TRBD1. This CDR3 contains 15 residues. Trimming took 5 bases from V and 3 from J; bases not matched to a gene: 6. The germline V gene encodes CDR1 LGHNA and CDR2 YSLEER. DNA of the CDR3: TGCGCCAGCAGCTCCAGGACAGGGGGCCACTACGAGCAGTACTTC. It is translated as CASSSRTGGHYEQYF.

This clonotype appeared a few times. The chain couples TRBV5-1 to TRBJ2-5; D tentatively reads TRBD1 or TRBD2 (5 bases each). Trimming took 4 bases from V and 4 from J, leaving 17 bases between them. This CDR3 spans 15 amino acids. Germline lookup yields CDR1 SGHRS and CDR2 YFSETQ. The CDR3 DNA is TGCGCCAGCAGCCCGGGGTCGGCAGGGACAGAGACCCAGTACTTC. This codes for CASSPGSAGTETQYF. Complete variable domain (other parts from reference TRBV5-1 and TRBJ2-5): KAGVTQTPRYLIKTRGQQVTLSCSPISGHRSVSWYQQTPGQGLQFLFEYFSETQRNKGNFPGRFSGRQFSNSRSEMNVSTLELGDSALYLCASSPGSAGTETQYFGPGTRLLVL.

This clonotype was found a few times. V is TRBV19 and J is TRBJ1-2, with TRBD1 matching over 7 bases. The CDR3 loop spans 12 amino acids. Looked up from germline, CDR1 is LNHDA and CDR2 is SQIVND (reference sequence). V was clipped by 5 bases and J by 8 bases; unmatched bases: 5. The CDR3 reads CASSANRGGYTF. The CDR3 DNA is TGTGCCAGTAGTGCCAACAGGGGAGGCTACACCTTC.

The gene calls are TRBV20-1 and TRBJ2-1; no firm D call. This CDR3 comprises 16 residues. CDR1 and CDR2 (germline): DFQATT, SNEGSKA (reference sequence). Trimming took off 3 bases at V and 1 base at J, with 16 bases between the two ends. For the CDR3, the DNA is TGCAGTGCTAGCTTTCCGTCGACTGCTTCCTACAATGAGCAGTTCTTC. Amino acid sequence: CSASFPSTASYNEQFF.

This clonotype appeared a few times. V usage is TRBV5-6 and J usage is TRBJ1-1, with 9 bases fitting TRBD1. V dropped 2 bases and J dropped 3; count of bases not matched to a gene: 8. The CDR3 sequence is 16 residues long. Germline assignment: CDR1 SGHDT and CDR2 YYEEEE. CDR3 bases: TGTGCCAGCAGCTTAAGGAGGGACAGGGTTGACACTGAAGCTTTCTTT. It translates to CASSLRRDRVDTEAFF.

This clonotype has a handful of counts. The chain combines TRBV20-1 with TRBJ2-5; 12 bases are a match to TRBD2. Trimming cost V 2 bases and J 4 bases; bases outside gene matches: 8. Germline CDR1 is DFQATT and CDR2 is SNEGSKA (reference sequence). The CDR3 has 16 amino acids. The CDR3 bases are TGCAGTGCTAGATTAGCTAGCGGGAGGGCCCGAGAGACCCAGTACTTC. Translated: CSARLASGRARETQYF.

This sequence joins TRBV27 and TRBJ2-7; tentative D call: TRBD1 (6 bases). Trimming took off 5 bases at V and 9 bases at J, with 29 bases between the two ends. The V gene's germline CDR1 is MNHEY and CDR2 SMNVEV (reference sequence). The CDR3 length is 17 residues. CDR3 protein: CASSPQHVSWGQPPQYF. DNA for the CDR3: TGTGCCAGCAGTCCCCAACACGTATCCTGGGGGCAACCCCCGCAGTACTTC.

V usage is TRBV6-1 and J usage is TRBJ1-2, with D tentatively TRBD1 (6 bases). CDR3 length: 15 amino acids. Per the germline V gene, CDR1 is MNHNS and CDR2 is SASEGT. V was pared by 1 base and J by 8 bases, with 17 bases between. The CDR3 reads CASSEDTQGMTGYTF. CDR3 DNA sequence: TGTGCCAGCAGTGAAGATACACAGGGTATGACAGGCTACACCTTC.

Many counts were recorded for this clonotype. The rearrangement joins TRBV5-1 to TRBJ2-5; TRBD1 matches 7 bases. V gave up 0 bases and J gave up 8 bases; unmatched junction bases: 10. CDR1 is SGHRS and CDR2 is YFSETQ in the germline V gene. This CDR3 has 15 residues. CDR3 loop: CASSLAPGTASTQYF. The DNA for the CDR3 is TGCGCCAGCAGCTTGGCCCCCGGGACAGCAAGCACCCAGTACTTC.

V is TRBV7-2 and J is TRBJ1-3; D gene uncertain. CDR3 size: 17 residues. V dropped 2 bases and J dropped 2 bases, with 16 bases sitting between them. Germline values: CDR1 SGHTA, CDR2 FQGNSA. CDR3: CASSLTVLTGAGNTIYF. Here the CDR3 DNA reads TGTGCCAGCAGCTTAACGGTCCTAACTGGTGCTGGAAACACCATATATTTT.

This clonotype has at least ten counts. This chain uses TRBV12-3 or TRBV12-4 with TRBJ1-2; 8 nucleotides align to TRBD1. Trimming took 8 bases from V and 8 from J; bases not matched to a gene: 13. The CDR3 loop spans 14 amino acids. Here the CDR3 DNA reads TGTGCCAGCGGGACTCAGACAGGGGTGAAGGGCTACACCTTC. Amino acid sequence: CASGTQTGVKGYTF.

The chain couples TRBV6-1 to TRBJ1-2; D call uncertain. V lost 5 bases, J lost 10 bases, and 14 bases lay in between. CDR1 is MNHNS and CDR2 is SASEGT in the germline V gene. The CDR3 runs to 12 residues. The DNA for the CDR3 is TGTGCCAGCAGTAGGGAGGGAGATGACTACACCTTC. The encoded protein is CASSREGDDYTF.

This clonotype has ten or more counts. The V and J genes are TRBV20-1 and TRBJ2-7, with TRBD1 matching 10 bases. The CDR3 contains 15 residues. V was clipped by 4 bases and J by 0 bases; unmatched bases: 6. In germline, CDR1 is DFQATT, CDR2 SNEGSKA (reference sequence). The chain's CDR3 is CSATRRDRGSYEQYF. The CDR3 nucleotides are TGCAGTGCTACCCGTCGGGACAGGGGCTCCTACGAGCAGTACTTC.

This clonotype appeared many times. Written as DNA, the CDR3 is TGTGCCAGCGAGGGGCATAGACAACCTTACAATGAGCAGTTCTTC. Its protein product is CASEGHRQPYNEQFF. The chain employs TRBV28 and TRBJ2-1; either TRBD1 or TRBD2 may supply D (5 bases each). Germline loops: CDR1 MDHEN, CDR2 SYDVKM. The CDR3 is made up of 15 amino acids. Deletions cut 8 bases from V and 4 bases from J, with 18 bases between.

This clonotype was picked up many times. The V call is TRBV2, the J call TRBJ2-3; 7 bases fit TRBD2. V shed 4 bases and J 2 bases; nucleotides not matched to a gene: 18. CDR3 length equals 19 residues. Germline V CDR1 and CDR2: SNHLY, FYNNEI. CDR3 amino acids: CASSVSLWEGLGFTDTQYF. In DNA, the CDR3 is TGTGCCAGCAGTGTCTCCCTTTGGGAGGGACTGGGGTTCACAGATACGCAGTATTTT.

At least ten counts were recorded for this clonotype. The rearrangement links TRBV7-9 to TRBJ2-7; D gene unclear. This CDR3 contains 13 residues. Germline values: CDR1 SEHNR, CDR2 FQNEAQ (reference sequence). The V end lost 3 bases, the J end lost 0 bases, and 6 bases lay between the germline ends. CDR3 loop: CASSFPSSYEQYF. The CDR3 DNA reads TGTGCCAGCAGCTTTCCGAGCTCCTACGAGCAGTACTTC.

This clonotype was seen many times. V is TRBV13 and J is TRBJ2-3; 7 bases are shared with TRBD1. J gave up 0 bases and V 4 bases, and 4 bases lay outside the gene matches. The CDR3 runs to 15 residues. Germline CDR1 PRHDT, CDR2 FYEKMQ (reference sequence). The CDR3 nucleotides are TGTGCCAGCAGCTCGTGGGGACAGAGCACAGATACGCAGTATTTT. Translating it yields CASSSWGQSTDTQYF.

In regard to this clonotype: This may stem from a read error, because a much larger clone lies one nucleotide away. Because the CDR3 is missing its conserved closing phenylalanine or tryptophan, this is likely a read error. The chain recombines TRBV28 with TRBJ1-1; D is perhaps TRBD1 (6 bases). Germline assignment: CDR1 MDHEN and CDR2 SYDVKM. The CDR3 has 14 amino acids. The V gene lost 6 bases and the J gene lost 0 bases, with 11 bases spanning the gap. In DNA, the CDR3 is TGTGCCAGCAGCAGGGGACTTCTGAACACTGAAGCTTTCCTT. It translates to CASSRGLLNTEAFL.

This clonotype was seen at least ten times. This chain joins TRBV20-1 and TRBJ1-6; 7 bases map to TRBD1. CDR1 is DFQATT, CDR2 SNEGSKA, per germline (reference sequence). The CDR3 is made up of 15 amino acids. With 3 bases clipped from V and 7 bases from J, the junction kept 9 bases outside the gene matches. The CDR3 loop is CSASPGAGQNSPLHF. DNA of the CDR3: TGCAGTGCTAGCCCCGGAGCGGGACAGAATTCACCCCTCCACTTT.

This clonotype was found many times. The rearrangement links TRBV7-2 to TRBJ2-3, with 13 positions matching TRBD2. The CDR3 covers 16 residues. V shed 5 bases and J 4 bases; nucleotides not matched to a gene: 6. Germline-derived CDR1 and CDR2 are SGHTA and FQGNSA. Here the CDR3 reads CASSVGTSGVSDTQYF. For the CDR3, the DNA is TGTGCCAGCAGCGTGGGGACTAGCGGGGTCTCAGATACGCAGTATTTT.

Notes on this clonotype: A much larger clone is a single base away; this may be a read error. This chain joins TRBV28 and TRBJ1-2, with 8 bases that match TRBD1. Germline values: CDR1 MDHEN, CDR2 SYDVKM. This CDR3 has 14 residues. With 3 bases clipped from V and 10 bases from J, the junction kept 10 bases outside the gene matches. This chain's CDR3 is CASSFRAGGVVYTF. For the CDR3, the DNA is TGTGCCAGCAGTTTCCGGGCAGGGGGCGTCGTCTACACCTTC.

This clonotype was observed many times. The chain links TRBV5-1 to TRBJ2-3; the D is unclear. The CDR3 covers 14 residues. CDR1 SGHRS and CDR2 YFSETQ come from the germline V gene. The V end lost 2 bases, the J end lost 2 bases, and 9 bases lay between the germline ends. Written as DNA, the CDR3 is TGCGCCAGCAGCTTTGGAGCCTCCACAGATACGCAGTATTTT. Amino acid sequence: CASSFGASTDTQYF.

The CDR3 here is CASSARDRADSPLHF. The CDR3 DNA follows: TGTGCCAGCAGCGCCCGGGACAGGGCCGATTCACCCCTCCACTTT. The gene calls are TRBV9 and TRBJ1-6; the match to TRBD1 covers 9 bases. The CDR3 has 15 amino acids. Germline lookup yields CDR1 SGDLS and CDR2 YYNGEE. V trimming: 3 bases; J trimming: 8 bases; junction bases outside the gene matches: 6.

This chain connects TRBV12-3 or TRBV12-4 to TRBJ2-7; the D gene is possibly TRBD2 (6 bases). CDR3 size: 16 residues. The V end was cut by 1 base, the J end by 6 bases, with 19 bases between. CDR3 protein: CASSLGGGGESGEQYF. CDR3 in DNA: TGTGCCAGCAGTTTAGGGGGTGGAGGGGAATCTGGCGAGCAGTACTTC.

V gene TRBV11-2 combines with J gene TRBJ2-3; D is ambiguous. The CDR3 loop spans 17 amino acids. V gave up 1 base and J gave up 6 bases, with 20 bases separating them. Germline V CDR1 and CDR2: SGHAT, FQNNGV. CDR3 region: CASSLGMGPSRRDTQYF. The CDR3, as DNA: TGTGCCAGCAGCTTAGGTATGGGTCCCTCACGGCGGGATACGCAGTATTTT. The full variable domain, its missing parts supplied by reference TRBV11-2 and TRBJ2-3, is EAGVAQSPRYKIIEKRQSVAFWCNPISGHATLYWYQQILGQGPKLLIQFQNNGVVDDSQLPKDRFSAERLKGVDSTLKIQPAKLEDSAVYLCASSLGMGPSRRDTQYFGPGTRLTVL.

Only a few counts were recorded for this clonotype. Since a much larger clone is just one base distant, this may be a read error. This chain uses TRBV24-1 with TRBJ2-3; TRBD1 might be the D (5 bases). CDR1 is KGHDR and CDR2 is SFDVKD in the germline V gene. The CDR3 is 16 residues long. The CDR3 region is CVTSDFARASTDTQYF. Written as DNA, the CDR3 is TGTGTCACCAGTGATTTCGCCAGGGCAAGCACAGATACGCAGTATTTT.